Presented here are 14 T cell receptor beta chains from one specimen sequenced in a study of T and B cells in COVID-19 patients. Multiplex PCR with BIOMED2 TRB-A/B primer pools amplified TRB rearrangements. MiXCR, run by TCRdb on the multiplex PCR reads, gives a single entry per CDR3 protein. The sample consists of fewer than 25,000 distinct CDR3 sequences, 25% to 30% of them appearing once. From blood, roughly 240-550 ng of genomic DNA served as TRB template. Sequences were obtained from blood. The receptors were gathered from a human donor who had recovered from COVID-19.

The V call is TRBV6-4, the J call TRBJ2-3; D unresolved. Germline loops: CDR1 MRHNA, CDR2 SNTAGT. The CDR3 sequence is 15 residues long. The germline V and J ends were trimmed by 5 bases and 2 bases, with 14 bases remaining between them. The DNA of the CDR3 is TGTGCCAGCAGTTTCTTCCAAGGGTCCACAGATACGCAGTATTTT. Its translation: CASSFFQGSTDTQYF.

The chain employs TRBV5-1 and TRBJ2-5; 7 bases are shared with TRBD2. The J call may not be correct, given that the DNA end is closer to TRBJ2-1. The germline V gene encodes CDR1 SGHRS and CDR2 YFSETQ. CDR3 length: 14 amino acids. The CDR3 spells CASSLGGSYNEQFF. The CDR3 region has the DNA TGCGCCAGCAGCTTAGGCGGGAGCTACAATGAGCAGTTCTTC.

The chain couples TRBV12-3 or TRBV12-4 to TRBJ2-4; the match to TRBD2 covers 7 bases. The V and J ends lost 6 bases and 8 bases, in that order; junction bases with no gene match: 16. This CDR3 comprises 16 residues. The CDR3 sequence: CASSLTSDPLADIQYF. CDR3 DNA sequence: TGTGCCAGCAGCTTAACCTCTGATCCGCTAGCGGACATTCAGTACTTC.

This clonotype occurred a few times. The V call is TRBV5-6, the J call TRBJ1-2; TRBD1 matches 9 bases. The CDR3 loop spans 15 amino acids. CDR1 SGHDT and CDR2 YYEEEE come from the germline V gene. With 4 bases clipped from V and 4 bases from J, the junction kept 8 bases outside the gene matches. The CDR3 DNA follows: TGTGCCAGCAGCCAAATAGGGACAGGGAGCTATGGCTACACCTTC. This encodes CASSQIGTGSYGYTF.

This clonotype came up a few times. The chain recombines TRBV5-6 with TRBJ2-2; D ambiguous. Germline CDR1 is SGHDT and CDR2 is YYEEEE. This CDR3 region has 14 residues. V lost 0 bases and J 6 bases, leaving 9 bases between the germline ends. The CDR3 DNA reads TGTGCCAGCAGCTTGGCAGGATTGGCCGGGGAGCTGTTTTTT. As protein: CASSLAGLAGELFF.

This clonotype came up a few times. The rearrangement joins TRBV15 to TRBJ2-5, with D hard to call. V was pared by 1 base and J by 5 bases, with 17 bases between. This CDR3 contains 16 residues. Germline V gene sequence: CDR1 LNHNV, CDR2 YYDKDF (reference sequence). CDR3 nucleotide sequence: TGTGCCACCAGCAGAGCCCCGACTGGGCTCGACGAGACCCAGTACTTC. Amino acid sequence: CATSRAPTGLDETQYF.

The table lists this clonotype with a few counts. This sequence joins TRBV6-1 and TRBJ2-7; 8 nucleotides align to TRBD1. The CDR3 sequence is 13 residues long. Unmatched junction bases numbered 8, after V lost 7 bases and J lost 6 bases. The V gene's germline CDR1 is MNHNS and CDR2 SASEGT. The CDR3 reads CASNQPTGVEQYF. The CDR3 region has the DNA TGTGCCAGCAACCAACCGACAGGGGTCGAGCAGTACTTC.

The J gene is TRBJ1-2, the V gene TRBV5-6, with 7 bases identical to TRBD1. The CDR3 has 12 amino acids. Germline V gene lookup returns CDR1 SGHDT and CDR2 YYEEEE. V was clipped by 4 bases and J by 7 bases; unmatched bases: 4. The DNA of the CDR3 is TGTGCCAGCAGCCTGGGACAGCTTGGCTACACCTTC. Protein: CASSLGQLGYTF.

This clonotype was seen only a few times. The J gene is TRBJ1-1, the V gene TRBV6-5; TRBD1 matches 8 bases. The germline gives CDR1 MNHEY, CDR2 SVGAGI. With 7 bases clipped from V and 4 bases from J, the junction kept 11 bases outside the gene matches. There are 15 residues in the CDR3. This CDR3 is CASTKRTGLATEAFF. Here the CDR3 DNA reads TGTGCCAGCACCAAACGGACAGGGTTGGCCACTGAAGCTTTCTTT.

This clonotype was seen repeatedly, ten times or more. The chain recombines TRBV11-1 with TRBJ1-6, with D possibly TRBD1 on 5 matching bases. Germline assignment: CDR1 SGHAT and CDR2 FQDESV (reference sequence). The CDR3 extends over 16 amino acids. The V end was cut by 2 bases, the J end by 11 bases, with 19 bases between. The CDR3 nucleotides read TGTGCCAGCAGCTTATCAGGCGTCGGGGGGTTGACACCCCTCCACTTT. This encodes CASSLSGVGGLTPLHF.

The table lists this clonotype with a few counts. Written as DNA, the CDR3 is TGTGCCAGCAGTCTAAGGGGCGACTATGGCTACACCTTC. This encodes CASSLRGDYGYTF. J is TRBJ1-2 and V is TRBV12-3 or TRBV12-4; a weak D match, TRBD1 (5 bases). CDR3 length: 13 residues. V lost 5 bases to trimming and J lost 3 bases, with 10 bases between them.

This clonotype was detected a few times. The J gene is TRBJ2-7, the V gene TRBV6-5; 9 bases align to TRBD2. V dropped 6 bases and J dropped 7; count of bases not matched to a gene: 13. The length of the CDR3 is 15 residues. In germline, CDR1 is MNHEY, CDR2 SVGAGI. The CDR3 reads CASSPRIAGAAEQYF. The CDR3 nucleotides read TGTGCCAGCAGCCCACGGATAGCGGGGGCCGCTGAGCAGTACTTC.

The chain joins TRBV6-5 to TRBJ1-5, with TRBD1 as a possible D gene (6 bases). CDR1 is MNHEY, CDR2 SVGAGI, per germline. The CDR3 loop spans 13 amino acids. V was cut by 5 bases and J by 11 bases, with 16 bases left in between. CDR3 bases: TGTGCCAGCAGTCCCGGACAGTTCGGGTCCCAGCATTTT. It specifies CASSPGQFGSQHF.

The V and J genes are TRBV20-1 and TRBJ2-6; maybe TRBD1 (6 bases). CDR3 length: 14 residues. Per germline, CDR1 DFQATT and CDR2 SNEGSKA (reference sequence). Trimming took 5 bases from V and 2 from J, leaving 10 bases between them. The CDR3 is CSASRQAGANVLTF. CDR3 DNA sequence: TGCAGTGCTTCCCGACAGGCTGGGGCCAACGTCCTGACTTTC.